This T cell receptor beta chain emerged from a study of technical replicates of blood from a handful of donors. This clone was observed a single time. Only in-frame clones appear in the TCRdb table, and some are missing; sequencing was by immunoSEQ multiplex PCR. This sample has 85,000 to 100,000 clones, with 85% to 95% found just once. The germline V gene encodes CDR1 LNHDA and CDR2 SQIVND (reference sequence). Trimming removed 3 bases from V and 6 bases from J, with 12 bases in between. The CDR3 is 14 residues long. The source is a human donor in good health. Sequencing used T cells isolated from PBMCs. J is TRBJ1-5 and V is TRBV19; weak D call: TRBD1 (6 bases). The CDR3 loop reads CASSIRGMGQPQHF. The CDR3 DNA reads TGTGCCAGTAGTATCAGGGGTATGGGTCAGCCCCAGCATTTT.